The clone carrying this T cell receptor beta chain was seen a few times. Its antigen is not known. A read error may produce the germline difference seen at one junction end. TCRdb reanalysed the RT-PCR reads using MiXCR and keeps one entry per CDR3 protein. The sample carries 800,000 or so distinct CDR3 sequences, approximately 22% recorded once. This record belongs to a study of response to subunit inactivated influenza vaccine. Germline CDR1 reads SQVTM; CDR2 reads ANQGSEA. The CDR3 totals 12 residues. General study results and limits: Seasonal influenza vaccination, on each occasion, was suggested by the authors to recruit few new T cells.

This material consisted of PBMCs from blood, taken 4 to 6 days after vaccination. V and J are TRBV29-1 and TRBJ2-3; TRBD1 matches at 7 bases. The sequence came from a man in his fifties who received an inactivated influenza vaccine. The CDR3 spells CSAETGTATQYF. CDR3 DNA sequence: TGCAGCGCGGAGACCGGGACAGCTACGCAGTATTTT.